A single T cell receptor (beta chain) is shown here with its context. Its target is not known. Germline CDR1 LGHNT, CDR2 FRNRAP. Losses at the gene ends were 3 bases for V and 8 bases for J; bases not matched to a gene: 5. CDR3 length: 13 amino acids. The data were taken from a study of a mutant IDH1 vaccine in newly diagnosed glioma. Here immunoSEQ multiplex PCR was the method, and the copy in TCRdb shows in-frame clones only, minus some. The sample includes tens of thousands of clones, approximately 80% of them seen just once. Time point indicated: week 35, safety follow-up. The study gave 300 ug of mutant IDH1 20-mer peptide per vaccine dose, with topical imiquimod.

The chain recombines TRBV12-5 with TRBJ1-2; 8 positions agree with TRBD1. The source material was PBMCs, sampled from a glioma patient whose treatment included an IDH1 peptide vaccine. This receptor was identified in a woman in her 40s with glioma. Some clones in this sample may be carry-over from other donors' samples. CDR3: CASGFNRGGGYTF. The CDR3, as DNA: TGTGCTAGTGGTTTTAACAGGGGGGGAGGCTACACCTTC.